This TCR beta chain derives from a study of blood T cell repertoires in COVID-19. Clones were read by immunoSEQ multiplex PCR, and TCRdb kept only the in-frame ones, dropping some. The data contain about 150,000 clones, roughly 80% of them singletons. V was trimmed by 7 bases and J by 10 bases, leaving 20 bases between them. Germline-derived CDR1 and CDR2 are LGHNT and FRNRAP. The CDR3 is 14 amino acids. The source of this sequence is a woman of 80 years or more with acute or convalescent COVID-19. The V gene is TRBV12-5, the J gene TRBJ1-5; perhaps TRBD1 as D (5 bases). Source material: peripheral blood. The CDR3 protein is CASANRGGSGPQHF. The DNA of the CDR3 is TGTGCTAGTGCCAACCGGGGGGGGTCAGGTCCCCAGCATTTT.